Included here is one T cell receptor (beta chain) sequence, with context. The antigen remains undetermined. V lost 6 bases and J lost 3, with 14 bases in between. The CDR3 consists of 14 residues. Germline loops: CDR1 LNHNV, CDR2 YYDKDF (reference sequence). The sample comes from a study of CD8 T cell repertoires and HIV-1 epitope variants. The wider study: Twenty-five autologous and known Gag and Nef epitope variant peptides each stimulated T cells separately. Controls were a CMV, EBV and flu peptide pool, Ebola AY9 negative control, and no-peptide well. Enriched T cells were co-cultured with equal numbers of autologous T cell-negative antigen-presenting cells.

Survey-depth immunoSEQ sequencing covered TCR beta CDR3 regions. Here immunoSEQ multiplex PCR was the method, and the copy in TCRdb shows in-frame clones only, minus some. The table includes 4,500 to 5,000 clones, under 75% detected once. The clonotype comes from a male donor with HIV. The specimen sequenced was cultured CD8+ T cells derived from PBMCs. The chain carries TRBV15 and TRBJ1-1, with TRBD1 as a possible D gene (5 bases). CDR3 protein: CATRGPRGDTEAFF. In DNA form, the CDR3 reads TGTGCCACCAGGGGCCCTCGAGGGGACACTGAAGCTTTCTTT.